The source of this T cell receptor (beta chain) is a study of STAT3 mutations in large granular lymphocyte leukemia (dated by TCRdb to between 2018 and 2020). Study-level background: Canonical activating STAT3 mutations were detected in roughly half of the longitudinally sequenced T-LGLL patients. Over half of the T-LGLL patients were given one or more immunosuppressive therapy regimens, and roughly 40% of those treated had a hematologic response. Serial deep sequencing of TCRbeta CDR3 and STAT3 was performed in patients with T-cell large granular lymphocyte leukemia to reconstruct clonal hierarchy and dynamics. From an initial cohort of 200 to 250 LGL patients, roughly 17 representative T-LGLL cases were chosen for longitudinal sequencing of TCRbeta and STAT3. Two patients with natural killer LGL leukemia were also sequenced longitudinally as controls within the study. On average, sequencing was done at 3 to 4.5 time points per patient, with the number of samplings ranging from 2 to 8. Broader findings and caveats from the paper: Because codominant clonotypes persisted in some patients, a small but highly pathogenic clone may have been missed. At least one immunodominant TCRbeta clonotype was identified in every T-LGLL patient, and multiple immunodominant subclonotypes were identified in about half of the T-LGLL patients. Variable intervals between samplings and differing treatment regimens complicated linking therapy response to changes in TCR clonal burden. In 6 of 18 patients, TCR clonotype switching occurred after therapy, and every newly emerging clone was STAT3 wild type. The burden of the dominant TCR clone was higher than the STAT3 mutant burden in several patients, which suggests that the STAT3 mutation arose secondarily inside a clone that had already expanded. Because no samples were available when a clone first appeared, clonal expansion was inferred from samplings taken at other points.

The junction carries 12 bases between V and J, which are trimmed by 4 bases and 2 bases respectively. The CDR3 sequence holds 14 residues, the cysteine and phenylalanine included. The sequence is cut down to CDR3 DNA, 42 bases in frame from base 1. TCRbeta libraries were sequenced on an Illumina MiSeq, and an average of roughly 39,000 productive templates per sample was obtained. The immunoSEQ assay, which uses multiplex PCR amplification, was used to generate TCRbeta CDR3 libraries. The paper's processing steps were these. Repertoire diversity was computed as previously defined, with values near 0 indicating extremely monoclonal samples. Imported from immuneACCESS, the table was reduced by TCRdb to in-frame sequences with V and J called. These copies leave out some clones; in studies compared against another copy, an unresolved V gene accounts for under half, and the cause of the remainder is not known. That table gives V, J and clone size, and the DNA gave D and trimming. This sample is represented by 15,000 to 17,000 clones; about nine tenths of them were singletons. The top ten clones comprise 7.5% to 9% of the sample.

DNA was extracted from blood mononuclear cells, with the same DNA used for both TCR and STAT3 sequencing. Turning to this clone: Its antigen is still unknown. No much larger clone exists at a distance of one base, and base qualities are not known.

The source material was peripheral blood mononuclear cells. This sequence uses TRBV23-1 and TRBJ2-7; the D region possibly corresponds to TRBD2 (6 bases align). TRBV23-1 is assigned to the ORF class and has an uncertain function. This clonotype was obtained from a woman aged 45-65 years with T-cell large granular lymphocyte leukemia. Some clones in this sample may be carry-over from other donors' samples. The age is the age at diagnosis. The sequenced DNA: TGCGCCAGCAGTCGTGGGACTGACCCCTACGAGCAGTACTTC. It specifies CASSRGTDPYEQYF.